These 8 T cell receptor beta chains came from one sample sequenced in a study of patients and donors after allogeneic stem cell transplantation. TCRdb recomputed calls from the RT-PCR reads with MiXCR, one row per CDR3 protein. The data contain more than 150,000 distinct CDR3 sequences, about 24% of them seen just once; the ten biggest clones take up around 26%. The sample was blood, either unsorted or a sorted T cell fraction (not recorded which). The receptors were sampled from a human donor who was either an allogeneic HSCT recipient or a stem cell or donor lymphocyte infusion donor (not recorded which). It is not recorded whose cells these are; they may come from a transplant donor.

The chain is built from TRBV15 and TRBJ1-5; D is ambiguous. Trimming removed 3 bases at V and 11 bases at J, with 20 bases between. The CDR3 spans 15 residues. Germline values: CDR1 LNHNV, CDR2 YYDKDF (reference sequence). The CDR3 here is CATSRGSDTPPSQHF. The CDR3 bases are TGTGCCACCAGCAGGGGGTCAGACACCCCGCCGTCCCAGCATTTT.

This clonotype was observed a handful of times. This chain joins TRBV29-1 and TRBJ1-2; D call uncertain. Trimming removed 2 bases at V and 2 bases at J, with 6 bases between. Germline V gene data show CDR1 as SQVTM and CDR2 as ANQGSEA. The CDR3 is 12 residues long. Written as DNA, the CDR3 is TGCAGCGTTGAAACCGGGAACTATGGCTACACCTTC. Its translation is CSVETGNYGYTF.

A single count supports this clonotype. The rearrangement uses TRBV12-3 or TRBV12-4 and TRBJ2-4; no clear D gene. Deletions cut 5 bases from V and 0 bases from J, with 5 bases between. The CDR3 runs 13 residues. The CDR3 DNA reads TGTGCCAGCAGTATTCTAGCCAAAAACATTCAGTACTTC. It yields the protein CASSILAKNIQYF.

This clonotype was detected ten times or more. This chain links TRBV28 with TRBJ1-1; the D gene is possibly TRBD1 (6 bases). V gave up 6 bases and J gave up 0 bases, with 17 bases separating them. The CDR3 is made up of 16 amino acids. Germline V gene sequence: CDR1 MDHEN, CDR2 SYDVKM. This CDR3 reads CASRTPGHRMNTEAFF. CDR3 nucleotides: TGTGCCAGCAGAACCCCGGGACACCGCATGAACACTGAAGCTTTCTTT.

This clonotype was seen a few times. The V gene is TRBV20-1, the J gene TRBJ1-4, with D possibly being TRBD1 (5 bases). CDR1 and CDR2 (germline): DFQATT, SNEGSKA (reference sequence). CDR3 length: 16 residues. The V end lost 6 bases, the J end lost 6 bases, and 23 bases lay between the germline ends. The CDR3 is CSATSGDFFQDEKLFF. The CDR3 nucleotides read TGCAGTGCAACTTCCGGGGACTTCTTCCAAGATGAAAAACTGTTTTTT.

There are a few counts of this clonotype. The DNA of the CDR3 is TGTGCCAGCAGCCCCTCCCCCCCAGATACGCAGTATTTT. Translating gives CASSPSPPDTQYF. The chain carries TRBV7-2 and TRBJ2-3, with D hard to call. CDR3 size: 13 residues. Deletions cut 5 bases from V and 4 bases from J, with 10 bases between. Germline V lookup: CDR1 SGHTA, CDR2 FQGNSA.

This clonotype turned up a few times. This rearrangement joins TRBV7-2 to TRBJ1-5, with TRBD1 as a possible D gene (6 bases). This CDR3 has 16 amino acids. From germline, CDR1 is SGHTA and CDR2 FQGNSA. V lost 1 base and J lost 5, with 15 bases in between. The DNA of the CDR3 is TGTGCCAGCAGCTTAGTCGTCGACAGGACCGATCAGCCCCAGCATTTT. Translation: CASSLVVDRTDQPQHF.

The chain couples TRBV3-1 to TRBJ2-2; D ambiguous. The CDR3 is made up of 13 amino acids. The germline V gene has CDR1 LGHDT and CDR2 YNNKEL (reference sequence). The ends were cut back, 4 bases at V and 7 bases at J, with 10 bases in the middle. The CDR3 sequence: CASSPTVRGELFF. CDR3 nucleotide sequence: TGTGCCAGCAGCCCCACAGTGCGCGGGGAGCTGTTTTTT. Complete variable domain (other parts from reference TRBV3-1 and TRBJ2-2): DTAVSQTPKYLVTQMGNDKSIKCEQNLGHDTMYWYKQDSKKFLKIMFSYNNKELIINETVPNRFSPKSPDKAHLNLHINSLELGDSAVYFCASSPTVRGELFFGEGSRLTVL.